The present T cell receptor (beta chain) was sequenced within a study of early T cells in non-severe SARS-CoV-2 infection. This clonotype has more than one count but fewer than ten. TCRdb used MiXCR to reprocess the 5' RACE reads, holding one entry per CDR3 protein. The data contain 100,000 to 130,000 distinct CDR3 sequences, about 12% of them seen just once; the ten biggest clones take up around 3%. The sequencing input was whole blood. The receptor was isolated from an adult who was a healthcare worker with PCR-confirmed SARS-CoV-2 infection or an uninfected control (not recorded which).

As DNA, the CDR3 is TGTGCCAGCAGTCCCTTAGCGGGGGGGCCCGTAGAGACCCAGTACTTC. Translated, it gives CASSPLAGGPVETQYF. The chain has TRBV12-3 or TRBV12-4 and TRBJ2-5; 11 positions match TRBD2. The CDR3 totals 16 residues. V lost 5 bases, J lost 4 bases, and 9 bases stayed unmatched.